This T cell receptor beta chain was documented in a study of glioma-infiltrating T cells after dendritic cell vaccination. Study at large: Treatment, given 2003 to 2012, was autologous tumor lysate-pulsed dendritic cell vaccination.

The table came from immunoSEQ multiplex PCR; TCRdb's copy has only in-frame clones and leaves some out. The sample comprises fewer than 85,000 clones, 80% to 90% of which are singletons, and approximately 2.9% rests with the top ten. Fresh-frozen tumor tissue and more than two years of survival data were available for all. Before vaccination, two weeks after the third vaccination, and at progression, PBMC were collected. V was pared by 1 base and J by 3 bases, with 9 bases between. The CDR3 length is 15 residues. Per germline, CDR1 SEHNR and CDR2 FQNEAQ (reference sequence). This TCR came from a human donor with glioblastoma. The chain couples TRBV7-9 to TRBJ2-2; tentative D call: TRBD2 (5 bases). The sample was blood, taken before dendritic cell vaccination. CDR3 coding DNA: TGTGCCAGCAGCTTAGGGAGGCAGCACACCGGGGAGCTGTTTTTT. Its protein is CASSLGRQHTGELFF.